A selection of T cell receptor beta chains follows, all from one sample in a study of blood T cells in healthy people across ages. One entry per CDR3 protein results from TCRdb running MiXCR on the 5' RACE reads. The sample records fewer than 700,000 distinct CDR3 sequences, less than 60% being singletons. Sequencing was done on a sample of blood. These receptors were collected from a man older than 75 in good health. CDR3s include the opening cysteine and the closing phenylalanine or tryptophan. D genes are given only for firm matches. For some rows the clone size is stated as once, few or many, or as a class when expanded; others skip it.

v_call,j_call,clone_size,d_call,cdr3_aa,cdr3_nt
TRBV5-1,TRBJ1-2,few,NA,CASSPPTANYGYTF,TGCGCCAGCAGCCCACCGACGGCTAACTATGGCTACACCTTC
TRBV6-5,TRBJ2-3,many,TRBD2,CASSYRAGVPDTQYF,TGTGCCAGCAGTTACCGGGCGGGAGTCCCAGATACGCAGTATTTT
TRBV4-3,TRBJ1-6,NA,NA,CASSQDPSGVNSPLHF,TGCGCCAGCAGCCAAGATCCGTCAGGGGTTAATTCACCCCTCCACTTT
TRBV11-2,TRBJ2-1,few,TRBD2,CASSPSLDQAGAYNEQFF,TGTGCCAGCAGCCCTAGCTTGGATCAAGCGGGGGCCTACAATGAGCAGTTCTTC
TRBV25-1,TRBJ1-2,NA,NA,CASSPGRGGRYTF,TGTGCCAGCAGTCCCGGTAGGGGCGGACGCTACACCTTC
TRBV20-1,TRBJ2-1,NA,NA,CSASEGPSYNEQFF,TGCAGTGCTAGTGAGGGACCCTCCTACAATGAGCAGTTCTTC
TRBV20-1,TRBJ2-3,NA,TRBD2,CSASTSGRSDTQYF,TGCAGTGCTTCTACTAGCGGGAGATCTGATACGCAGTATTTT
TRBV7-2,TRBJ2-1,NA,TRBD1,CASSTGTVQFF,TGTGCCAGCAGCACCGGGACAGTGCAGTTCTTC
TRBV4-1,TRBJ1-5,few,TRBD1,CASSRWPDRGDQPQHF,TGCGCCAGCAGCCGATGGCCGGACAGGGGGGATCAGCCCCAGCATTTT
TRBV7-3,TRBJ2-6,NA,NA,CASSFGGLGANVLTF,TGTGCCAGCAGCTTTGGTGGGCTTGGGGCCAACGTCCTGACTTTC
TRBV20-1,TRBJ1-4,NA,NA,CSARDLAGRGEKLFF,TGCAGTGCTAGAGATCTCGCAGGGAGAGGAGAAAAACTGTTTTTT
TRBV29-1,TRBJ1-2,NA,NA,CSTGGHYGYTF,TGCAGCACTGGGGGGCACTATGGCTACACCTTC
TRBV7-2,TRBJ1-1,NA,NA,CASSWGPRGTEAFF,TGTGCCAGCAGCTGGGGACCGCGGGGCACTGAAGCTTTCTTT
TRBV15,TRBJ2-1,NA,NA,CATSRDLLSPYNEQFF,TGTGCCACCAGCAGAGATCTCCTTTCTCCCTACAATGAGCAGTTCTTC